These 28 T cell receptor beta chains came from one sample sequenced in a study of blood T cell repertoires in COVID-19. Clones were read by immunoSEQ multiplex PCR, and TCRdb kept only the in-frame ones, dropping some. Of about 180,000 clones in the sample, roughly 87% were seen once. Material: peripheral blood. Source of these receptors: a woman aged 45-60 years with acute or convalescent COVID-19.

In DNA, the CDR3 is TGTGCCATCGACAGGGGAGGGAACACTGAAGCTTTCTTT. Translation: CAIDRGGNTEAFF. The chain couples TRBV10-3 to TRBJ1-1; 8 bases line up with TRBD1. CDR1 and CDR2 from the germline V gene are ENHRY and SYGVKD. The length of the CDR3 is 13 residues. With 8 bases clipped from V and 1 base from J, the junction kept 3 bases outside the gene matches.

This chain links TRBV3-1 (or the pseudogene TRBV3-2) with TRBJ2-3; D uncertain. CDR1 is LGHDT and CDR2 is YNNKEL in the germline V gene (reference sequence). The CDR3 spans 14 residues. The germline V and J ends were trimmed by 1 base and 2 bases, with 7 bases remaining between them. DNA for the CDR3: TGTGCCAGCAGCCAAGTGAGGAACACAGATACGCAGTATTTT. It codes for CASSQVRNTDTQYF.

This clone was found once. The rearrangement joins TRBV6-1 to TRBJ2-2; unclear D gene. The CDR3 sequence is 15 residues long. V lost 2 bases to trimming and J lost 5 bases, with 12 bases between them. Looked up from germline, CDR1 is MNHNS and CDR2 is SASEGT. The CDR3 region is CASSENRVRTGELFF. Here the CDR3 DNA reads TGTGCCAGCAGTGAAAACCGAGTGCGGACCGGGGAGCTGTTTTTT.

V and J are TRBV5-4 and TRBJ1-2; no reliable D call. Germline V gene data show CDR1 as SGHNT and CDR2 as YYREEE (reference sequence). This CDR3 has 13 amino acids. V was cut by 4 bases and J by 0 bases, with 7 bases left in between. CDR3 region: CASSREANYGYTF. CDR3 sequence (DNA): TGTGCCAGCAGCCGTGAGGCTAACTATGGCTACACCTTC. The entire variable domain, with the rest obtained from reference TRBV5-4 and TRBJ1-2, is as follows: ETGVTQSPTHLIKTRGQQVTLRCSSQSGHNTVSWYQQALGQGPQFIFQYYREEENGRGNFPPRFSGLQFPNYSSELNVNALELDDSALYLCASSREANYGYTFGSGTRLTVV.

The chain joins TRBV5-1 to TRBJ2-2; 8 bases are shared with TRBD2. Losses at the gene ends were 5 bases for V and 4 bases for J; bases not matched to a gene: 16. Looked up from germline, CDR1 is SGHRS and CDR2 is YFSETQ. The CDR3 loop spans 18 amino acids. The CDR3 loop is CASSFSLAGAQGTGELFF. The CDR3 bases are TGCGCCAGCAGTTTTAGCCTAGCGGGTGCCCAGGGCACCGGGGAGCTGTTTTTT.

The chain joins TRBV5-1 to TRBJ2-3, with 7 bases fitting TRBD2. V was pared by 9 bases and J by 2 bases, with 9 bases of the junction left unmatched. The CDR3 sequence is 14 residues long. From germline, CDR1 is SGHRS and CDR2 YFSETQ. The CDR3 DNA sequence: TGCGCCACCACGCTGGGACTACCCACAGATACGCAGTATTTT. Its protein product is CATTLGLPTDTQYF.

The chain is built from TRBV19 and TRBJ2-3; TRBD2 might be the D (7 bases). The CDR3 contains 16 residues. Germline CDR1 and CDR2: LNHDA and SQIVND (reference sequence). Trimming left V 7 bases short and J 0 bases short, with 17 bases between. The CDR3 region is CASTRGRSKSTDTQYF. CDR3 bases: TGTGCCAGTACGCGGGGGCGATCGAAGAGCACAGATACGCAGTATTTT.

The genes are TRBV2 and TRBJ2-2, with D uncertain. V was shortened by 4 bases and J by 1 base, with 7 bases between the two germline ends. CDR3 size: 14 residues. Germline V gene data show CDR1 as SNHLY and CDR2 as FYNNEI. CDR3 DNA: TGTGCCAGCAGTGGAACGGGGAACACCGGGGAGCTGTTTTTT. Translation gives CASSGTGNTGELFF. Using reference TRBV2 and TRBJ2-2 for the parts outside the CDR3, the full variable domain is EPEVTQTPSHQVTQMGQEVILRCVPISNHLYFYWYRQILGQKVEFLVSFYNNEISEKSEIFDDQFSVERPDGSNFTLKIRSTKLEDSAMYFCASSGTGNTGELFFGEGSRLTVL.

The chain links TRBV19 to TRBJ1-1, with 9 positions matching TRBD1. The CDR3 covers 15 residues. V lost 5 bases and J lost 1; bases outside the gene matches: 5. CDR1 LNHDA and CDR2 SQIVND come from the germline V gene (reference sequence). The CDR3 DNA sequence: TGTGCCAGTAGTTCCTGGGACAGGGAGAACACTGAAGCTTTCTTT. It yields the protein CASSSWDRENTEAFF.

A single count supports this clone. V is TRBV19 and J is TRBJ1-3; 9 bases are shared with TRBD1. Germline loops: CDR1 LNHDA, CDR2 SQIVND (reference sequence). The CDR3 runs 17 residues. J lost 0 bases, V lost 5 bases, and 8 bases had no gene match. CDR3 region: CASSDRGTSSSGNTIYF. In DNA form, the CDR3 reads TGTGCCAGTAGTGACAGGGGGACTTCTAGCTCTGGAAACACCATATATTTT.

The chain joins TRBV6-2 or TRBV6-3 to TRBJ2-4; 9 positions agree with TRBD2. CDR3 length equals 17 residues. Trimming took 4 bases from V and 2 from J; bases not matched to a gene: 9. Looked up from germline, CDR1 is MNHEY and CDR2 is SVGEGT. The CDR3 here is CASSSPGLARPKNIQYF. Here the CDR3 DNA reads TGTGCCAGCAGTTCCCCTGGACTAGCGAGACCCAAAAACATTCAGTACTTC.

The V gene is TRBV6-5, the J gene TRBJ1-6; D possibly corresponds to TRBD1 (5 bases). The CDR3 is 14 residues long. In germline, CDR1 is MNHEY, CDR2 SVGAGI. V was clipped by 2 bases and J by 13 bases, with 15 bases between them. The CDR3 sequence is CASSYIPPRGPLHF. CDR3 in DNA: TGTGCCAGCAGTTACATCCCCCCAAGGGGTCCCCTCCACTTT.

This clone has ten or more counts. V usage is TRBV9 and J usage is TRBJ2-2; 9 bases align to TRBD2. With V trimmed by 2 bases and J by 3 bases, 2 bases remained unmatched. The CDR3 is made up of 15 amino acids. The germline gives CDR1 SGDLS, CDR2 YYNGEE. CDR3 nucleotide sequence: TGTGCCAGCAGCGTCGCGGGGGGGTACACCGGGGAGCTGTTTTTT. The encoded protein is CASSVAGGYTGELFF.

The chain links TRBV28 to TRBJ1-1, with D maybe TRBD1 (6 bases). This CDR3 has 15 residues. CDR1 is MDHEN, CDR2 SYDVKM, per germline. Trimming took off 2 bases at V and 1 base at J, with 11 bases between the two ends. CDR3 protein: CASSLNGRGNTEAFF. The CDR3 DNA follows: TGTGCCAGCAGTTTAAATGGCAGGGGGAACACTGAAGCTTTCTTT.

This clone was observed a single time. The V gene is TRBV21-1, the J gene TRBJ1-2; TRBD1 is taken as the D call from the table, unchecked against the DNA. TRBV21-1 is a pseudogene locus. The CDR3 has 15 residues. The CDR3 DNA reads TGTGCCAGCAGCAGGGACAGGGATACTAACTATGGCTACACCTTC. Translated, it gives CASSRDRDTNYGYTF.

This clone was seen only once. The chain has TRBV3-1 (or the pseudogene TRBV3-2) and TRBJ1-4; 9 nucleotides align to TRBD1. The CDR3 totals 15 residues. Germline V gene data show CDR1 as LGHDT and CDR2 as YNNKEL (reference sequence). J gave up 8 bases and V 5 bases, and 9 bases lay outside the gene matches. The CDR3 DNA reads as TGTGCCAGCAGCGAGGAGGGACAGGGAAACGAAAAACTGTTTTTT. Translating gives CASSEEGQGNEKLFF.

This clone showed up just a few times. CDR3 amino acids: CASSPGDRVDIQYF. The CDR3 coding sequence is TGCGCCAGCAGCCCAGGCGACAGGGTTGACATTCAGTACTTC. This chain uses TRBV10-1 with TRBJ2-4, with TRBD1 matching 7 bases. Germline trimming cut 6 bases from V and 8 bases from J; bases unmatched to any gene: 10. Germline V gene lookup returns CDR1 WNHNN and CDR2 SYGVQD (reference sequence). The length of the CDR3 is 14 residues.

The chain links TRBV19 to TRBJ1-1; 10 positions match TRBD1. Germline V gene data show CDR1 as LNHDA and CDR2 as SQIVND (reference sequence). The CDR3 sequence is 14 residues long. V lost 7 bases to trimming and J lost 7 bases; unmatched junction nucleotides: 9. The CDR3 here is CASTTGQGWYEAFF. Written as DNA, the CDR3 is TGTGCCAGTACCACGGGACAGGGGTGGTATGAAGCTTTCTTT.

CDR3: CASSVAAGANTGELFF. Written as DNA, the CDR3 is TGTGCCAGCAGCGTAGCCGCGGGAGCCAACACCGGGGAGCTGTTTTTT. V and J are TRBV9 and TRBJ2-2; the match to TRBD2 covers 7 bases. The CDR3 totals 16 residues. The ends lost 0 bases at V and 2 bases at J; junction bases unmatched: 4. Germline CDR1 SGDLS, CDR2 YYNGEE.

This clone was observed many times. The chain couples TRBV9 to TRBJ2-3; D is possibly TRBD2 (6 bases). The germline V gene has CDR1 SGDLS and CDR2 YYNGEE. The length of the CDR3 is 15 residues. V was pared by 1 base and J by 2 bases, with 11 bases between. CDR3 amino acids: CASSVTGGVTDTQYF. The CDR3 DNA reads TGTGCCAGCAGCGTAACCGGGGGAGTCACAGATACGCAGTATTTT. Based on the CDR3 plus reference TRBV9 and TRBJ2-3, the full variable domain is DSGVTQTPKHLITATGQRVTLRCSPRSGDLSVYWYQQSLDQGLQFLIQYYNGEERAKGNILERFSAQQFPDLHSELNLSSLELGDSALYFCASSVTGGVTDTQYFGPGTRLTVL.

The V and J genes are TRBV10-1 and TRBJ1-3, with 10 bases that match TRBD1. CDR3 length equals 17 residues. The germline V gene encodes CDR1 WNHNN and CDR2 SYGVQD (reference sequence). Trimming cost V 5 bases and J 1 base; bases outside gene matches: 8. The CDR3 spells CASSYRGQGVSGNTIYF. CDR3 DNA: TGCGCCAGCAGTTACCGCGGACAGGGGGTATCTGGAAACACCATATATTTT.

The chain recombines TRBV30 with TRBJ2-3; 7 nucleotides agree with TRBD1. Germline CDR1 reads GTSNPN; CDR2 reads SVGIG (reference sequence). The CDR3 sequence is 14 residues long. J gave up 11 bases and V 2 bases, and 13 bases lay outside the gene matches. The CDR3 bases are TGTGCCTGGAGTAAAACCACAGGGGCCCAGAGGCAGTATTTT. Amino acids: CAWSKTTGAQRQYF.

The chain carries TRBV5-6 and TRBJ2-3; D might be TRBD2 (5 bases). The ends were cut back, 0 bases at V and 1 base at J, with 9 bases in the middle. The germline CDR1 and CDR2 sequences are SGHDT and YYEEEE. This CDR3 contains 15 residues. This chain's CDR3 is CASSLGGLGTDTQYF. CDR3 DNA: TGTGCCAGCAGCTTGGGCGGGCTCGGCACAGATACGCAGTATTTT.

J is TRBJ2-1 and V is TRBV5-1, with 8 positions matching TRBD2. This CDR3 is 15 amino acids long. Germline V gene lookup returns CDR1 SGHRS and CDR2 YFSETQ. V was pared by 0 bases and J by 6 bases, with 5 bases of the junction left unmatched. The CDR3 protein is CASSLETSARNEQFF. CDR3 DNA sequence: TGCGCCAGCAGCTTGGAGACTAGCGCCCGCAATGAGCAGTTCTTC.

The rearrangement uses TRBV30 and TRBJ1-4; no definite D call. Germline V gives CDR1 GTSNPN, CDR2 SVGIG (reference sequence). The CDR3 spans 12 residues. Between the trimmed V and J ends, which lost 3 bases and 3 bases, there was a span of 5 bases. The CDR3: CAWSTANEKLFF. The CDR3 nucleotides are TGTGCCTGGAGCACGGCTAATGAAAAACTGTTTTTT.

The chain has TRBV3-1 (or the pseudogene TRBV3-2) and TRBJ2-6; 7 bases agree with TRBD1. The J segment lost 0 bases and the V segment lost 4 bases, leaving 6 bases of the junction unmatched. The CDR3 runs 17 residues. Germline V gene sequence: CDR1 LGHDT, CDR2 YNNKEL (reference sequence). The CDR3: CASSLGQALSGANVLTF. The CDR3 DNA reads TGTGCCAGCAGCCTCGGACAGGCGCTCTCTGGGGCCAACGTCCTGACTTTC.

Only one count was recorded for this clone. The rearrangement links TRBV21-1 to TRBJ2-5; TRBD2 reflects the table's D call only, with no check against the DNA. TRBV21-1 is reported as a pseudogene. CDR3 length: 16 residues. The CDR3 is CASRLSGLAGEETQYF. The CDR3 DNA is TGTGCCAGCAGGTTATCGGGACTAGCGGGAGAAGAGACCCAGTACTTC.

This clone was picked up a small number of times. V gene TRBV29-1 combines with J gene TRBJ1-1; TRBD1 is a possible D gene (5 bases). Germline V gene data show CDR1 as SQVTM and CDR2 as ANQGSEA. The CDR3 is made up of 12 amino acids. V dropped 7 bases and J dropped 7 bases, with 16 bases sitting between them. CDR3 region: CSEIQGGSEAFF. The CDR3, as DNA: TGCAGCGAAATTCAGGGTGGAAGTGAAGCTTTCTTT. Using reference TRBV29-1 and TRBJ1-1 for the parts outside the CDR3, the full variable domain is SAVISQKPSRDICQRGTSLTIQCQVDSQVTMMFWYRQQPGQSLTLIATANQGSEATYESGFVIDKFPISRPNLTFSTLTVSNMSPEDSSIYLCSEIQGGSEAFFGQGTRLTVV.